This T cell receptor beta chain is drawn from a study of identical twins. The study, taken as a whole, reports: Insertions ran lower in abundant cord blood beta clonotypes, though not in memory repertoires. Monozygotic twin pairs showed more out-of-frame TCR alpha sharing than models estimated.

CDR1 KGHSH and CDR2 LQKENI come from the germline V gene. V was trimmed by 4 bases and J by 5 bases, leaving 14 bases between them. The CDR3 has 14 residues. This clonotype was seen once. The antigen is not known. TCRdb re-called the 5' RACE reads through MiXCR, storing one row per CDR3 protein. In the table there are about 520,000 distinct CDR3 sequences, 20% to 25% of which are singletons. These data also featured in a second study, about T cells expressing NK-cell markers. That report notes: Expanded clones of NKG2C+ T cells had an unclear HCMV specificity.

This clonotype originated in a woman aged 18-29 years in good health. The chain uses TRBV18 and TRBJ1-1; the D is unclear. The specimen was CD4+ T cells sorted from blood. The CDR3: CASSLYGWDTEAFF. Written as DNA, the CDR3 is TGTGCCAGCTCACTTTACGGGTGGGATACTGAAGCTTTCTTT.